One and the same sample provided the 8 T cell receptor beta chains below, sequenced in a study of blood T cell repertoires in COVID-19. Profiled with immunoSEQ multiplex PCR; TCRdb holds only in-frame clones, not every one. Found here are hundreds of thousands of clones, 70% to 90% of them singletons; the top ten hold approximately 8.3%. The sequencing input was PBMCs or T cells enriched from blood (not recorded which). These receptors came from a woman aged 60-75 years who had recovered from COVID-19.

This sequence joins TRBV6-6 and TRBJ2-7; possible D gene TRBD1, 5 bases. CDR3 size: 15 residues. V shed 0 bases and J shed 1 base, with 10 bases lying between them. Germline assignment: CDR1 MNHNY and CDR2 SVGAGI (reference sequence). CDR3 coding DNA: TGTGCCAGCAGTTACTCGACAGCACGATCCTACGAGCAGTACTTC. Translated, it gives CASSYSTARSYEQYF.

The chain uses TRBV6-5 and TRBJ2-1; TRBD1 matches 8 bases. This CDR3 spans 15 amino acids. J gave up 4 bases and V 5 bases, and 7 bases lay outside the gene matches. From germline, CDR1 is MNHEY and CDR2 SVGAGI. In nucleotides, the CDR3 is TGTGCCAGCAGTCCAACAGGGGGAAGGTACAATGAGCAGTTCTTC. Residues: CASSPTGGRYNEQFF.

Concerning this clone: At the DNA level, this CDR3 is encoded by other sequences in the same sample as well. The gene calls are TRBV19 and TRBJ1-2; 9 positions match TRBD1. CDR1 and CDR2 (germline): LNHDA, SQIVND (reference sequence). The CDR3 has 13 residues. Trimming cost V 1 base and J 6 bases; bases outside gene matches: 0. The CDR3 is CASSIGTGDGYTF. Written as DNA, the CDR3 is TGTGCCAGTAGTATAGGGACAGGGGATGGCTACACCTTC.

This clone was seen just once. The genes are TRBV30 and TRBJ2-1; D is undetermined. Trimming cost V 0 bases and J 9 bases, with 15 bases left between them. Germline lookup yields CDR1 GTSNPN and CDR2 SVGIG (reference sequence). There are 14 residues in the CDR3. The CDR3 loop is CAWSVQPVYGEQFF. For the CDR3, the DNA is TGTGCCTGGAGTGTACAGCCGGTTTATGGTGAGCAGTTCTTC.

The chain links TRBV19 to TRBJ1-1; no firm D call. The CDR3 spans 13 residues. Deletions cut 3 bases from V and 5 bases from J, with 10 bases between. CDR1 is LNHDA and CDR2 is SQIVND in the germline V gene (reference sequence). This chain's CDR3 is CASSIWSRTEAFF. CDR3 nucleotides: TGTGCCAGTAGTATCTGGTCCAGAACTGAAGCTTTCTTT.

CDR3: CASSLAGNRGYTF. CDR3 DNA sequence: TGTGCCAGCAGCTTGGCAGGGAACCGGGGCTACACCTTC. The V gene is TRBV5-8, the J gene TRBJ1-2; maybe TRBD1 (5 bases). This CDR3 is 13 amino acids long. Germline V gives CDR1 SGHTS, CDR2 YDEGEE. V was shortened by 0 bases and J by 8 bases, with 11 bases between the two germline ends.

This chain joins TRBV24-1 and TRBJ2-7; 9 bases fit TRBD1. CDR1 is KGHDR, CDR2 SFDVKD, per germline. CDR3 length equals 14 residues. V dropped 7 bases and J dropped 3; count of bases not matched to a gene: 6. CDR3 loop: CATSVMTGGYEQYV. The CDR3 DNA reads as TGTGCCACCAGCGTTATGACAGGGGGCTACGAGCAGTACGTC.

This chain joins TRBV14 and TRBJ2-3, with D perhaps TRBD2 (6 bases). CDR1 and CDR2 from the germline V gene are SGHDN and FVKESK. V lost 0 bases, J lost 9 bases, and 10 bases lay in between. The CDR3 loop spans 13 amino acids. In DNA, the CDR3 is TGTGCCAGCAGCCAAGATCTTGGGGGGACGCAGTATTTT. Translation: CASSQDLGGTQYF.